Following are 18 T cell receptor beta chains from one sample sequenced in a study of breast tumors, draining lymph nodes, adjacent tissues. One entry per CDR3 protein, called by TCRdb with MiXCR from the multiplex PCR reads. The data contain roughly 80,000 distinct CDR3 sequences, under 25% of them singletons. Axillary draining lymph nodes of breast cancer patients supplied the node samples. Sequencing was performed on axillary lymph node tissue. The receptors shown here come from a female donor with breast cancer. Some clones in this sample may be carry-over from other donors' samples.

At least ten counts were recorded for this clonotype. This rearrangement joins TRBV6-1 to TRBJ2-2; 10 nucleotides agree with TRBD1. There are 15 residues in the CDR3. CDR1 and CDR2 from the germline V gene are MNHNS and SASEGT. V was pared by 6 bases and J by 4 bases, with 5 bases of the junction left unmatched. The CDR3 nucleotides are TGTGCCAGCAGGACAGGGGGCGCGGGCACCGGGGAGCTGTTTTTT. Translating gives CASRTGGAGTGELFF.

On this clonotype itself: This could be a read error, since a much larger clone is one nucleotide away. This rearrangement joins TRBV11-2 to TRBJ2-2; D is possibly TRBD2 (5 bases). Germline V gives CDR1 SGHAT, CDR2 FQNNGV. The CDR3 sequence is 13 residues long. CDR3 in DNA: TGTGCCAGCAGCTTAGTATACACCGGGGAGCCGTTTTTT. It translates to CASSLVYTGEPFF. The variable domain in full, with the rest retrieved from reference TRBV11-2 and TRBJ2-2, is EAGVAQSPRYKIIEKRQSVAFWCNPISGHATLYWYQQILGQGPKLLIQFQNNGVVDDSQLPKDRFSAERLKGVDSTLKIQPAKLEDSAVYLCASSLVYTGEPFFGEGSRLTVL.

This clonotype was seen repeatedly, ten times or more. The chain couples TRBV4-1 to TRBJ2-1; D call uncertain. V lost 2 bases and J 5 bases, leaving 13 bases between the germline ends. CDR1 is MGHRA, CDR2 YSYEKL, per germline. The CDR3 extends over 15 amino acids. CDR3 nucleotides: TGCGCCAGCAGCCAATCCCCGGGTCTAAACAATGAGCAGTTCTTC. Protein sequence: CASSQSPGLNNEQFF.

This clonotype was found many times. The V gene is TRBV7-2, the J gene TRBJ2-1, with 14 bases fitting TRBD2. Germline CDR1 is SGHTA and CDR2 is FQGNSA. The length of the CDR3 is 14 residues. With 4 bases clipped from V and 9 bases from J, the junction kept 2 bases outside the gene matches. CDR3 DNA: TGTGCCAGCAGCTCGACTAGCGGGAGGGGTGAGCAGTTCTTC. Protein sequence: CASSSTSGRGEQFF.

The chain is built from TRBV4-3 and TRBJ2-5; 7 bases map to TRBD1. The CDR3 consists of 18 residues. Germline V lookup: CDR1 LGHNA, CDR2 YSLEER. J lost 1 base, V lost 1 base, and 12 bases had no gene match. The chain's CDR3 is CASSQGTGVGGVQETQYF. Written as DNA, the CDR3 is TGCGCCAGCAGCCAAGGGACAGGTGTTGGGGGTGTCCAAGAGACCCAGTACTTC.

Notes on this clonotype: A much larger clone is a single base away; this may be a read error. The chain is built from TRBV5-1 and TRBJ1-3; D not resolved. This CDR3 contains 15 residues. The germline CDR1 and CDR2 sequences are SGHRS and YFSETQ. The CDR3: CASSPDGYSGNTVYF. CDR3 nucleotide sequence: TGCGCCAGCAGCCCGGACGGCTACTCTGGAAACACCGTATATTTT.

This clonotype occurred a few times. This rearrangement joins TRBV3-1 to TRBJ2-7; 9 bases are a match to TRBD2. The germline V gene has CDR1 LGHDT and CDR2 YNNKEL (reference sequence). V lost 4 bases to trimming and J lost 4 bases; unmatched junction nucleotides: 8. This CDR3 is built from 15 residues. The CDR3 sequence: CASSPRGSGRYEQYF. The CDR3 DNA is TGTGCCAGCAGCCCCCGCGGTAGCGGGAGATACGAGCAGTACTTC.

In its sample, this clonotype was seen many times. The rearrangement uses TRBV12-3 or TRBV12-4 and TRBJ2-7; 9 bases match TRBD1. Trimming at V came to 5 bases and at J to 3 bases, leaving 23 bases not matched to a gene. CDR3 length equals 20 residues. The CDR3 DNA follows: TGTGCCAGCAGTCCGGGGAGGGACAGGGTATATAGAAGCAGATTCTACGAGCAGTACTTC. This codes for CASSPGRDRVYRSRFYEQYF.

In its sample, this clonotype was seen many times. The rearrangement links TRBV6-5 to TRBJ2-7, with 7 bases fitting TRBD2. CDR1 and CDR2 from the germline V gene are MNHEY and SVGAGI. The CDR3 covers 14 residues. J was trimmed by 2 bases and V by 2 bases; bases with no gene match: 3. CDR3 residues: CASSYSRGAYEQYF. As DNA, the CDR3 is TGTGCCAGCAGTTACAGCCGGGGGGCCTACGAGCAGTACTTC.

This rearrangement joins TRBV27 to TRBJ2-3; TRBD2 aligns across 11 bases. Looked up from germline, CDR1 is MNHEY and CDR2 is SMNVEV (reference sequence). The V gene end was trimmed by 3 bases and the J gene end by 3 bases; junction bases not matched to a gene: 2. The CDR3 is 15 amino acids. DNA of the CDR3: TGTGCCAGCAGTTTTCTAGCGGGGGGTACAGATACGCAGTATTTT. Its translation: CASSFLAGGTDTQYF.

This clonotype was picked up many times. The chain employs TRBV12-3 or TRBV12-4 and TRBJ2-7; TRBD1 aligns across 10 bases. V gave up 8 bases and J gave up 2 bases; unmatched junction bases: 3. The CDR3 runs 13 residues. The CDR3 is CASGGTGAYEQYF. As DNA, the CDR3 is TGTGCCAGCGGTGGGACAGGGGCCTACGAGCAGTACTTC.

This clonotype was observed a few times. The chain carries TRBV4-1 and TRBJ2-6; D not certain. This CDR3 is built from 16 residues. Deletions cut 5 bases from V and 0 bases from J, with 11 bases between. Germline CDR1 and CDR2: MGHRA and YSYEKL. The CDR3 coding sequence is TGCGCCAGCAGCTTAACACTCGTCTCTGGGGCCAACGTCCTGACTTTC. Translating it yields CASSLTLVSGANVLTF.

The chain recombines TRBV28 with TRBJ1-4; D call uncertain. The V end was cut by 2 bases, the J end by 0 bases, with 7 bases between. The CDR3 loop spans 15 amino acids. The V gene's germline CDR1 is MDHEN and CDR2 SYDVKM. CDR3 DNA sequence: TGTGCCAGCAGTTTACTAGGGACAACTAATGAAAAACTGTTTTTT. It is translated as CASSLLGTTNEKLFF.

The V gene is TRBV6-2 or TRBV6-3, the J gene TRBJ1-4; D gene ambiguous. Germline CDR1 is MNHEY and CDR2 is SVGEGT. Trimming pared 5 bases from V and 0 bases from J, leaving 10 bases between. The CDR3 length is 15 residues. CDR3 region: CASSAIRSTNEKLFF. CDR3 sequence (DNA): TGTGCCAGCAGTGCAATACGATCAACTAATGAAAAACTGTTTTTT.

Regarding this clonotype: A much larger clone lies one base from this, so it may be a read error. The chain employs TRBV12-3 or TRBV12-4 and TRBJ1-5, with D unresolved. Deletions cut 8 bases from V and 1 base from J, with 9 bases between. This CDR3 has 13 amino acids. The CDR3 DNA sequence: TGTGCCAGCGGTTCTCAGAGCAATCAGCCCCAGCATTTT. This sequence encodes CASGSQSNQPQHF.

Comments on this clonotype: A much larger clone lies a single base off, so this may be a read error. The chain recombines TRBV5-6 with TRBJ2-5, with a tentative D call TRBD2 (5 bases). In germline, CDR1 is SGHDT, CDR2 YYEEEE. V lost 4 bases and J 1 base, leaving 11 bases between the germline ends. The CDR3 sequence is 14 residues long. In nucleotides, the CDR3 is TGTGCCAGCAGCGACCCCCGGGGCCAAGAGACCCAGTACTTC. This sequence encodes CASSDPRGQETQYF.

The genes are TRBV12-3 or TRBV12-4 and TRBJ1-5; D is uncertain. This CDR3 spans 13 amino acids. The V gene lost 2 bases and the J gene lost 4 bases, with 6 bases spanning the gap. The CDR3, as DNA: TGTGCCAGCAGTTTATCGGAGAATCAGCCCCAGCATTTT. Translating gives CASSLSENQPQHF.

With respect to this clonotype: Being one base from a much bigger clone, this may be a read error. This chain connects TRBV28 to TRBJ2-1; D is unresolved. The V end was cut by 6 bases, the J end by 12 bases, with 12 bases between. This CDR3 has 11 residues. CDR1 and CDR2 from the germline V gene are MDHEN and SYDVKM. The CDR3 region is CASRSTDGQFF. CDR3 bases: TGTGCCAGCAGGTCTACGGATGGGCAGTTCTTC.